These 18 T cell receptor beta chains came from one sample sequenced in a study of post-analysis software for immune sequencing data. Included in the TCR beta cDNA libraries were unique molecular identifiers. TCRdb independently ran MiXCR on the PCR reads; one entry per CDR3 protein. The table lists 650,000 to 850,000 distinct CDR3 sequences, around 46% of them singletons. Antigens for these TCRs are unknown. Study-wide findings and caveats: With TRBV5-6, TRBV5-1 and TRBV20-1 included, about five TRBV segments were more frequent in patients than in controls.

The sample taken for sequencing was blood. These receptors were taken from a girl aged 5-17 years with multiple sclerosis.

J is TRBJ2-3 and V is TRBV5-1, with 8 bases lining up with TRBD1. Germline CDR1 and CDR2: SGHRS and YFSETQ. This CDR3 region has 15 residues. The V and J ends lost 4 bases and 2 bases, in that order; junction bases with no gene match: 6. The CDR3 loop is CASSVSRGPTDTQYF. The CDR3 DNA follows: TGCGCCAGCAGCGTGTCCAGGGGGCCCACAGATACGCAGTATTTT.

This clonotype was seen more than once but under ten times. The chain has TRBV5-6 and TRBJ2-7; D unresolved. CDR1 is SGHDT, CDR2 YYEEEE, per germline. This CDR3 spans 15 amino acids. V lost 4 bases and J 2 bases, leaving 16 bases between the germline ends. Written as DNA, the CDR3 is TGTGCCAGCAGCCCCCCTGGCAGGCTCGCCTACGAGCAGTACTTC. This translates into CASSPPGRLAYEQYF. The variable domain in full, with the rest retrieved from reference TRBV5-6 and TRBJ2-7, is DAGVTQSPTHLIKTRGQQVTLRCSPKSGHDTVSWYQQALGQGPQFIFQYYEEEERQRGNFPDRFSGHQFPNYSSELNVNALLLGDSALYLCASSPPGRLAYEQYFGPGTRLTVT.

The chain links TRBV7-9 to TRBJ2-3; the match to TRBD2 covers 7 bases. V lost 5 bases and J lost 4; bases outside the gene matches: 21. The CDR3 is 19 amino acids. CDR1 is SEHNR, CDR2 FQNEAQ, per germline (reference sequence). The CDR3 here is CASSGNRASGPLPPDTQYF. In nucleotides, the CDR3 is TGTGCCAGCAGCGGGAATCGGGCTAGCGGCCCCCTTCCCCCAGATACGCAGTATTTT.

This chain links TRBV2 with TRBJ2-7; possibly TRBD1 or TRBD2 for D (5 bases each). The CDR3 sequence is 12 residues long. Germline-derived CDR1 and CDR2 are SNHLY and FYNNEI. The V and J ends lost 4 bases and 3 bases respectively, with 7 bases between them. DNA of the CDR3: TGTGCCAGCAGTGGGGACCACTACGAGCAGTACTTC. Its translation: CASSGDHYEQYF.

A few counts support this clonotype. The chain joins TRBV20-1 to TRBJ2-1, with TRBD1 identical over 9 bases. CDR3 size: 15 residues. The germline gives CDR1 DFQATT, CDR2 SNEGSKA (reference sequence). Trimming removed 2 bases from V and 7 bases from J; junction bases left unmatched: 9. CDR3 sequence (DNA): TGCAGTGCTAGAAACAACGGACAGGGGTTAAATGAGCAGTTCTTC. It translates to CSARNNGQGLNEQFF.

The CDR3 DNA follows: TGTGCCAGCAGCCTAAGTCCAGGACAAACCTACGAGCAGTACTTC. Its protein is CASSLSPGQTYEQYF. This chain joins TRBV7-2 and TRBJ2-5, with TRBD1 as a possible D gene (5 bases). The DNA matches TRBJ2-7 better at its end, which makes the J call doubtful. The CDR3 extends over 15 amino acids. Germline V gene lookup returns CDR1 SGHTA and CDR2 FQGNSA.

The chain uses TRBV4-2 and TRBJ2-7; TRBD1 matches at 8 bases. The V and J ends lost 0 bases and 3 bases, in that order; junction bases with no gene match: 4. This CDR3 has 15 residues. Germline V gene sequence: CDR1 LGHNA, CDR2 YNFKEQ. CDR3 coding DNA: TGTGCCAGCAGCCAAGATGAGGGACAGGTCTACGAGCAGTACTTC. It translates to CASSQDEGQVYEQYF.

This chain uses TRBV20-1 with TRBJ2-1, with 12 bases fitting TRBD2. Germline V gene sequence: CDR1 DFQATT, CDR2 SNEGSKA (reference sequence). The CDR3 spans 19 residues. With V trimmed by 2 bases and J by 0 bases, 11 bases remained unmatched. The CDR3 spells CSARSWTSGMGSSYNEQFF. Written as DNA, the CDR3 is TGCAGTGCTAGAAGTTGGACTAGCGGGATGGGGAGCTCCTACAATGAGCAGTTCTTC.

V gene TRBV7-2 combines with J gene TRBJ1-5, with 7 bases aligning to TRBD1. With V trimmed by 5 bases and J by 3 bases, 7 bases remained unmatched. Germline V gives CDR1 SGHTA, CDR2 FQGNSA. This CDR3 is built from 15 residues. CDR3 DNA: TGTGCCAGCAGCCAGACAGGGACTTACAATCAGCCCCAGCATTTT. This sequence encodes CASSQTGTYNQPQHF. Full variable domain (missing parts from reference TRBV7-2 and TRBJ1-5): GAGVSQSPSNKVTEKGKDVELRCDPISGHTALYWYRQSLGQGLEFLIYFQGNSAPDKSGLPSDRFSAERTGGSVSTLTIQRTQQEDSAVYLCASSQTGTYNQPQHFGDGTRLSIL.

This chain links TRBV12-3 or TRBV12-4 with TRBJ1-1; 7 bases match TRBD1. Unmatched junction bases numbered 3, after V lost 7 bases and J lost 1 base. The CDR3 extends over 13 amino acids. The CDR3 region has the DNA TGTGCCAGCACCTGGACAGGGAACACTGAAGCTTTCTTT. Encoded protein: CASTWTGNTEAFF.

This clonotype was detected only once. The chain recombines TRBV30 with TRBJ2-7; 9 nucleotides match TRBD1. The CDR3 loop spans 15 amino acids. V gave up 0 bases and J gave up 1 base; unmatched junction bases: 4. Germline loops: CDR1 GTSNPN, CDR2 SVGIG (reference sequence). The CDR3 nucleotides read TGTGCCTGGAGTGTACCGGGACAGGGATCCTACGAGCAGTACTTC. Its protein product is CAWSVPGQGSYEQYF.

V usage is TRBV10-3 and J usage is TRBJ1-6; D might be TRBD1 (5 bases). This CDR3 spans 15 amino acids. Trimming stripped 3 bases from V and 9 bases from J, with 15 bases between. CDR1 ENHRY and CDR2 SYGVKD come from the germline V gene. CDR3 residues: CAISESGQGGSPLHF. The CDR3 DNA reads TGTGCCATCAGTGAAAGCGGGCAGGGAGGTTCACCCCTCCACTTT.

The rearrangement links TRBV7-2 to TRBJ2-3; D might be TRBD2 (6 bases). The CDR3 has 20 amino acids. CDR1 and CDR2 from the germline V gene are SGHTA and FQGNSA. Trimming left V 2 bases short and J 2 bases short, with 26 bases between. Here the CDR3 DNA reads TGTGCCAGCAGCTTACCGGTGGGGGACTCCGGACGCCAACCCACAGATACGCAGTATTTT. This codes for CASSLPVGDSGRQPTDTQYF.

The chain combines TRBV7-9 with TRBJ1-1; D remains ambiguous. Trimming shortened V by 1 base and J by 8 bases, and 14 bases separated the two germline ends. The CDR3 length is 14 residues. Germline V gives CDR1 SEHNR, CDR2 FQNEAQ (reference sequence). The chain's CDR3 is CASSLVGAHPEAFF. The CDR3 nucleotides are TGTGCCAGCAGCTTAGTCGGCGCTCACCCAGAAGCTTTCTTT.

The chain joins TRBV21-1 to TRBJ1-2; the table gives TRBD1 as D, unverified against the DNA. TRBV21-1 is tagged as a pseudogene. This CDR3 is built from 17 residues. The CDR3 loop is CASSKGWHRGAFYGYTF. In DNA, the CDR3 is TGTGCCAGCAGCAAAGGGTGGCACAGGGGGGCTTTCTATGGCTACACCTTC.

V usage is TRBV5-6 and J usage is TRBJ2-7; 7 bases fit TRBD1. V was clipped by 3 bases and J by 3 bases; unmatched bases: 12. The CDR3 spans 16 residues. Germline V lookup: CDR1 SGHDT, CDR2 YYEEEE. CDR3 DNA: TGTGCCAGCAGCTACTTGGGTCCCCGGGACAGCTACGAGCAGTACTTC. It is translated as CASSYLGPRDSYEQYF.

The V gene is TRBV19, the J gene TRBJ1-3; possible D gene TRBD1, 6 bases. CDR3 size: 16 residues. Germline V CDR1 and CDR2: LNHDA, SQIVND (reference sequence). Trimming took off 4 bases at V and 4 bases at J, with 17 bases between the two ends. CDR3 residues: CASSNRAGAYGNTIYF. Here the CDR3 DNA reads TGTGCCAGTAGTAACCGTGCGGGGGCTTACGGAAACACCATATATTTT.

In its sample, this clonotype was seen once. The genes are TRBV20-1 and TRBJ2-1, with D hard to call. Trimming shortened V by 3 bases and J by 7 bases, and 7 bases separated the two germline ends. Germline CDR1 is DFQATT and CDR2 is SNEGSKA (reference sequence). The CDR3 loop spans 11 amino acids. The CDR3 nucleotides read TGCAGTGCTAGTATTGGGAATGAGCAGTTCTTC. This codes for CSASIGNEQFF.